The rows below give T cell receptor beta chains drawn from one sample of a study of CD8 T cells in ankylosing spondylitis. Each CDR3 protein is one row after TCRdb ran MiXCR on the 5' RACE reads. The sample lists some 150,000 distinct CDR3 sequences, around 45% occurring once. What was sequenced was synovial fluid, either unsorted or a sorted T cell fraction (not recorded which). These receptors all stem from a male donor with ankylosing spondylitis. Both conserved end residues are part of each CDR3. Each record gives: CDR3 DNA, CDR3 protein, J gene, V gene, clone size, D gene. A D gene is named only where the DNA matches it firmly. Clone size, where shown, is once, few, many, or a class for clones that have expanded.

CDR3nt: TGCGCCAGCAAGGGGTGGGTAGGTACTGAAGCTTTCTTT
CDR3aa: CASKGWVGTEAFF
j_gene: TRBJ1-1
v_gene: TRBV5-1
abundance: -
d_gene: -

CDR3nt: TGTGCCTGCGGGGAAGGCTACGAGCAGTACTTC
CDR3aa: CACGEGYEQYF
j_gene: TRBJ2-7
v_gene: TRBV30
abundance: -
d_gene: -

CDR3nt: TGTGCCAGCAGCTCATATGGGACAGGGGGCAGTGGTTCACCCCTCCACTTT
CDR3aa: CASSSYGTGGSGSPLHF
j_gene: TRBJ1-6
v_gene: TRBV5-6
abundance: -
d_gene: TRBD1

CDR3nt: TGCGCCAGCAGCCAACCCGGGTCCCGACAGCCCCAGCATTTT
CDR3aa: CASSQPGSRQPQHF
j_gene: TRBJ1-5
v_gene: TRBV4-1
abundance: once
d_gene: -

CDR3nt: TGTGCCAGTAGTAGGGTAGCCCCCCGGGAGACCCAGTACTTC
CDR3aa: CASSRVAPRETQYF
j_gene: TRBJ2-5
v_gene: TRBV19
abundance: many
d_gene: -

CDR3nt: TGTGCCATCAGTGAAAGGCCACGAAGCTCCTACGAGCAGTACTTC
CDR3aa: CAISERPRSSYEQYF
j_gene: TRBJ2-7
v_gene: TRBV10-3
abundance: once
d_gene: -

CDR3nt: TGTGCCAGCAGTTCCCTCGACACTTATAGGCTTAATGAAAAACTGTTTTTT
CDR3aa: CASSSLDTYRLNEKLFF
j_gene: TRBJ1-4
v_gene: TRBV12-3/TRBV12-4
abundance: -
d_gene: -

CDR3nt: TGTGCCAGCAGCCCCCGGTTTGCGGTTGGGAATGAGCAGTTCTTC
CDR3aa: CASSPRFAVGNEQFF
j_gene: TRBJ2-1
v_gene: TRBV28
abundance: once
d_gene: -

CDR3nt: TGTGCCAGCAGCCCAACCAAGCCCCCTTACAATGAGCAGTTCTTC
CDR3aa: CASSPTKPPYNEQFF
j_gene: TRBJ2-1
v_gene: TRBV7-9
abundance: -
d_gene: -

CDR3nt: TGCAGTGCCCACAATTGGGGGCGGGACAGGGTAGACACTGAAGCTTTCTTT
CDR3aa: CSAHNWGRDRVDTEAFF
j_gene: TRBJ1-1
v_gene: TRBV20-1
abundance: -
d_gene: TRBD1

CDR3nt: TGTGCCTGGAGTGTAAGCGGCACAGATACGCAGTATTTT
CDR3aa: CAWSVSGTDTQYF
j_gene: TRBJ2-3
v_gene: TRBV30
abundance: -
d_gene: -

CDR3nt: TGTGCCAGCTCCACTCAGGGGTTTGGCTATGGCTACACCTTC
CDR3aa: CASSTQGFGYGYTF
j_gene: TRBJ1-2
v_gene: TRBV12-3/TRBV12-4
abundance: few
d_gene: -

CDR3nt: TGTGCCTGGAGTGTAGTCGACAATGAGCAGTTCTTC
CDR3aa: CAWSVVDNEQFF
j_gene: TRBJ2-1
v_gene: TRBV30
abundance: few
d_gene: -

CDR3nt: TGTGCCACCAGTGATCTCCCAGATGCGGCAGGAGTGGGTGAGCAGTTCTTC
CDR3aa: CATSDLPDAAGVGEQFF
j_gene: TRBJ2-1
v_gene: TRBV24-1
abundance: -
d_gene: -

CDR3nt: TGTGCCAGCAGTTACTCGTCAGGGACTGGACCAGATACGCAGTATTTT
CDR3aa: CASSYSSGTGPDTQYF
j_gene: TRBJ2-3
v_gene: TRBV6-2/TRBV6-3
abundance: few
d_gene: -

CDR3nt: TGTGCCAGCAGCTTATTTACTAGCGGCACAGATACGCAGTATTTT
CDR3aa: CASSLFTSGTDTQYF
j_gene: TRBJ2-3
v_gene: TRBV7-2
abundance: -
d_gene: TRBD2

CDR3nt: TGTGCCAGCAGCCAGGGGGTTCGGGGAGCGGAGGAAGCGTTCTTC
CDR3aa: CASSQGVRGAEEAFF
j_gene: TRBJ2-1
v_gene: TRBV3-1
abundance: -
d_gene: -

CDR3nt: TGTGCCAGCAGTAAACTAGCGGGAGCCTACGAGCAGTACTTC
CDR3aa: CASSKLAGAYEQYF
j_gene: TRBJ2-7
v_gene: TRBV28
abundance: few
d_gene: TRBD2

CDR3nt: TGTGCCAGCAGTTTACTTTATAGAGGGGGCACCGGGGAGCTGTTTTTT
CDR3aa: CASSLLYRGGTGELFF
j_gene: TRBJ2-2
v_gene: TRBV12-3/TRBV12-4
abundance: few
d_gene: -

CDR3nt: TGCAGTGCTAGAAATACAGGTTTCTCTGGGGCCAACGTCCTGACTTTC
CDR3aa: CSARNTGFSGANVLTF
j_gene: TRBJ2-6
v_gene: TRBV20-1
abundance: few
d_gene: -